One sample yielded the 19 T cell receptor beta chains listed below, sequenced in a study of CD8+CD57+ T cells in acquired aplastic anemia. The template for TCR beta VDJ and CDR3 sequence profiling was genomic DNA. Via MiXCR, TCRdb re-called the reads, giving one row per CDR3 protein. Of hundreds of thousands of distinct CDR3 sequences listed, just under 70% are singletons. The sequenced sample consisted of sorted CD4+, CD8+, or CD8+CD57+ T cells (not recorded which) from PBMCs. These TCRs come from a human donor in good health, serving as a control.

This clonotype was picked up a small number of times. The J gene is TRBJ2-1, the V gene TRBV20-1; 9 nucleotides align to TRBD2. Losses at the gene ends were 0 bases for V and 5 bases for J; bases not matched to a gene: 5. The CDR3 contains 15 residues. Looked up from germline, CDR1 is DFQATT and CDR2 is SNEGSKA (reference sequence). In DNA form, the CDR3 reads TGCAGTGCTAGAGATCTGGCGGGGGGGGACAATGAGCAGTTCTTC. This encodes CSARDLAGGDNEQFF.

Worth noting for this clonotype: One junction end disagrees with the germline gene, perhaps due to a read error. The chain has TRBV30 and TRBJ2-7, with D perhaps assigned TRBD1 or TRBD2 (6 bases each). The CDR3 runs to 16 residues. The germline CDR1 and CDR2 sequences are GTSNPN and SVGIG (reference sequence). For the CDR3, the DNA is TGTGCCCGGAGTTACCCTTGGAGGGGGAGAACCTACGAGCAGTACTTC. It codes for CARSYPWRGRTYEQYF. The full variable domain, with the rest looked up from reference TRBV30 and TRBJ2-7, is SQTIHQWPATLVQPVGSPLSLECTVEGTSNPNLYWYRQAAGRGLQLLFYSVGIGQISSEVPQNLSASRPQDRQFILSSKKLLLSDSGFYLCARSYPWRGRTYEQYFGPGTRLTVT.

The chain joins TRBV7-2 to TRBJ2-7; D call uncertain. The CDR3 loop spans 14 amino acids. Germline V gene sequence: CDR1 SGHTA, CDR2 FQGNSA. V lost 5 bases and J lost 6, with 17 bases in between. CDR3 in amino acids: CASSQDDASTEQYF. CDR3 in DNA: TGTGCCAGCAGCCAAGACGACGCGAGTACCGAGCAGTACTTC.

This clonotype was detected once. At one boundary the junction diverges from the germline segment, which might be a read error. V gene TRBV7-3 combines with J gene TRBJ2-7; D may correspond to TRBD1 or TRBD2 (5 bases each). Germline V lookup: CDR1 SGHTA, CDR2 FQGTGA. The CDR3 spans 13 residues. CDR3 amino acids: CASREPQGSEQDF. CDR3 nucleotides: TGTGCCAGCAGAGAGCCCCAGGGTAGCGAGCAGGACTTC.

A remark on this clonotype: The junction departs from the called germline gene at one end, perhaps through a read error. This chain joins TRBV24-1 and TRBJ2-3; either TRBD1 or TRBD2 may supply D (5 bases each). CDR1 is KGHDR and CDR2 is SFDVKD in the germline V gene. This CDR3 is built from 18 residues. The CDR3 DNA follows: TGTGCCACCAGTGATCCCTTGGGGGATTTGCGAGGCACAGATACGCGGTATTTT. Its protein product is CATSDPLGDLRGTDTRYF.

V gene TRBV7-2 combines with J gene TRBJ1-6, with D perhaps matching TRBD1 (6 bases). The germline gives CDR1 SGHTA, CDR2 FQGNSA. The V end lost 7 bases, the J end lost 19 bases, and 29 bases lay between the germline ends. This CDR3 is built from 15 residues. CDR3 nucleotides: TGTGCCAGCACGTCTAGCGGGGGGGCAGATACGCAGCATCACTTT. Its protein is CASTSSGGADTQHHF.

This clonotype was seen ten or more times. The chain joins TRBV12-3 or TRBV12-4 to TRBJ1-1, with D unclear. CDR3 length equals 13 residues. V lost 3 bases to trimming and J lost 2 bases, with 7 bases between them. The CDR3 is CASSFAPNTEAFF. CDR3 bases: TGTGCCAGCAGTTTCGCCCCCAACACTGAAGCTTTCTTT.

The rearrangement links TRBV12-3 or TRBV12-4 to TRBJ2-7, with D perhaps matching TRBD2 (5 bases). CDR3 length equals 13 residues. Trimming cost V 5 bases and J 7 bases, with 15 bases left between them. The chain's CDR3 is CASSDSPAVEQYF. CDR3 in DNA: TGTGCCAGCAGTGACTCGCCAGCGGTGGAGCAGTACTTC.

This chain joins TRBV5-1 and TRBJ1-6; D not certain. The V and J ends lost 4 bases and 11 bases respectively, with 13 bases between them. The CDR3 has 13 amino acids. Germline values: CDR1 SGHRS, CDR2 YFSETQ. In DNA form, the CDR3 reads TGCGCCAGCAGCCTCGGTACTAGCGCACCCCTCCACTTT. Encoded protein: CASSLGTSAPLHF.

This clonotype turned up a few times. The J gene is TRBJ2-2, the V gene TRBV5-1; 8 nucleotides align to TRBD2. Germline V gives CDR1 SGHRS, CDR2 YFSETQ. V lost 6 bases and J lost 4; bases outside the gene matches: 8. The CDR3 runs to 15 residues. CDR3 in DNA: TGCGCCAGCACCGTAAGCGGGAGCGGCACCGGGGAGCTGTTTTTT. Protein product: CASTVSGSGTGELFF.

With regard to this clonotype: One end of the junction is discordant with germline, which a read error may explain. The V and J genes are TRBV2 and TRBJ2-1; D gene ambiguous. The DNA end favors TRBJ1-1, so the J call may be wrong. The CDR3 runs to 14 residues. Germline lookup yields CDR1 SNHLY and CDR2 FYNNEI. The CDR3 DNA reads TGTGCCAGCAGCCTAAGGGTCACGAACACTGAGGCTTTCTTT. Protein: CASSLRVTNTEAFF.

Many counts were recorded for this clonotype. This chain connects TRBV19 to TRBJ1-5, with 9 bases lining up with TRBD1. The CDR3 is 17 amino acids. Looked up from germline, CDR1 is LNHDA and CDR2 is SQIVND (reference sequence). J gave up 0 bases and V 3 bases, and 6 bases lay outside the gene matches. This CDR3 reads CASSIPGTGISNQPQHF. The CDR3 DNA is TGTGCCAGTAGTATCCCAGGGACAGGGATTAGCAATCAGCCCCAGCATTTT.

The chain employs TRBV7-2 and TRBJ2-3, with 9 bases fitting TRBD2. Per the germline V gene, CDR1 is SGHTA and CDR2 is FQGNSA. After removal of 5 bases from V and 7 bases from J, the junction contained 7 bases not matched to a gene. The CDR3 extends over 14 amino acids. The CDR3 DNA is TGTGCCAGCAGCCGCGGGGGGGACCCGAATACGCAGTATTTT. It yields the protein CASSRGGDPNTQYF.

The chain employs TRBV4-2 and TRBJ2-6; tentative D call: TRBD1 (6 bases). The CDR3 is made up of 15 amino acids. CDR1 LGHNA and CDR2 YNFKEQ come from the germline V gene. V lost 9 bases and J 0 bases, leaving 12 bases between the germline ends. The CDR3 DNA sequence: TGTGCCAGTAGTACAGGGCGCTCTGGGGCCAACGTCCTGACTTTC. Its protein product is CASSTGRSGANVLTF.

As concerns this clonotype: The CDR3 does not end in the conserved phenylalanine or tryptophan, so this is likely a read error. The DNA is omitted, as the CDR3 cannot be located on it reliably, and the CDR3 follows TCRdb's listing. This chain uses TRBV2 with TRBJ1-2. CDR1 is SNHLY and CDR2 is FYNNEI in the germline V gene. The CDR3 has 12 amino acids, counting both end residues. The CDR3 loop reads CASSEVRRGYSG.

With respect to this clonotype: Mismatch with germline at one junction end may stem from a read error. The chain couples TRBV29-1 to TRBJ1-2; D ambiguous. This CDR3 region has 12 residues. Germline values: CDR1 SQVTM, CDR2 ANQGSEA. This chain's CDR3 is CASRTDRYGYTF. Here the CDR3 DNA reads TGTGCCAGCAGGACGGACCGATATGGCTACACCTTC.

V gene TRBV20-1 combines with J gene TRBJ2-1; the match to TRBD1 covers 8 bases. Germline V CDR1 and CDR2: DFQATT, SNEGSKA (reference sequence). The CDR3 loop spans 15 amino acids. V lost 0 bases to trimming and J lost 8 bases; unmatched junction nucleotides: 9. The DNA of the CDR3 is TGCAGTGCTAGAGAAATGGGACAGGTGGAAGATGAGCAGTTCTTC. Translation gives CSAREMGQVEDEQFF.

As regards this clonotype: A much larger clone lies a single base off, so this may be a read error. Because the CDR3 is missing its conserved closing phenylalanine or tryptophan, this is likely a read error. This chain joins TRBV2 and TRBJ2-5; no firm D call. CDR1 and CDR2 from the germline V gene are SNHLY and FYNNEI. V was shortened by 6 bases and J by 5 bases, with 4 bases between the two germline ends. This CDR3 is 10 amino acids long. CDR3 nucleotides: TGTGCCAGCAGGGAGGAGACCCAGTACCTC. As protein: CASREETQYL.

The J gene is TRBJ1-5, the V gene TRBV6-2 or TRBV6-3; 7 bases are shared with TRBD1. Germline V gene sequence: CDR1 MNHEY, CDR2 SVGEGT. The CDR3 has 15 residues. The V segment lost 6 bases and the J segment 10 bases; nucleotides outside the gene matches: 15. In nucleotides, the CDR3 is TGTGCCAGCAGGCACTCCGACAGGGCGCATCGACCCCAGCATTTT. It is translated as CASRHSDRAHRPQHF.